The clone carrying this T cell receptor beta chain was detected only a few times. The antigen is unknown. The CDR3 spans 17 residues. V lost 2 bases and J lost 1; bases outside the gene matches: 2. CDR1 KGHSH and CDR2 LQKENI come from the germline V gene. Primers used in a second PCR of about 7 to 12 cycles were a sample-barcoded 5' primer and a J-beta primer mix. Every single cDNA molecule received a tag from a template-switch adaptor with 12 random nucleotides. In TCRdb, the 5' RACE reads were re-called with MiXCR into one record per CDR3 protein. The sample lists about 720,000 distinct CDR3 sequences; 22% were seen once. These data come from a study of blood T cells in healthy people across ages. Regarding the study as a whole: Lack of knowledge of donor CMV status possibly confounded expanded clonotype changes.

Every sample had a minimum of 6.5 million PBMCs isolated. This sequence was found in a man aged 65 to 85 in good health. Sequencing used blood. The chain employs TRBV18 and TRBJ2-1; 13 positions agree with TRBD2. This chain's CDR3 is CASSPKGLAGSYNEQFF. The DNA for the CDR3 is TGTGCCAGCTCACCAAAGGGACTAGCGGGGTCCTACAATGAGCAGTTCTTC.